This TCR beta chain was sequenced during a study of PD-L1 blockade in urothelial cancer. Study summary: From 0 to 3 prior chemotherapy regimens had been given to the patients. Blood was tested 3 weeks (second dose) and 6 weeks into treatment.

Only in-frame clones appear in the TCRdb table, and some are missing; sequencing was by immunoSEQ multiplex PCR. The sample yields tens of thousands of clones, more than 75% seen once. This clone was recorded only once. CDR3 length: 14 residues. The V end was cut by 0 bases, the J end by 0 bases, with 4 bases between. Per germline, CDR1 SGDLS and CDR2 YYNGEE. The rearrangement links TRBV9 to TRBJ1-3; D ambiguous. Specimen: PBMCs, collected around atezolizumab (anti-PD-L1) treatment. This clonotype was obtained from a man aged 55 to 69 with urothelial cancer. The CDR3 spells CASSVELSGNTIYF. The CDR3 coding sequence is TGTGCCAGCAGCGTAGAGCTCTCTGGAAACACCATATATTTT.